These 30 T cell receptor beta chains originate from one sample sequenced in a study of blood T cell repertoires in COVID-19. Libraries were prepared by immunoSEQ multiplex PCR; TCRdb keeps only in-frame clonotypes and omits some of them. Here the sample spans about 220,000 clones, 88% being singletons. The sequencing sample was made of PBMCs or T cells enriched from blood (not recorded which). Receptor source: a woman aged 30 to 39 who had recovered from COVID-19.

The CDR3 is CASSLEFSGDYSNQPQHF. In DNA, the CDR3 is TGTGCCAGCAGCTTAGAATTCTCGGGGGATTATAGCAATCAGCCCCAGCATTTT. The chain combines TRBV7-9 with TRBJ1-5; possible D gene TRBD1, 5 bases. Per germline, CDR1 SEHNR and CDR2 FQNEAQ (reference sequence). CDR3 length equals 18 residues. Trimming cost V 1 base and J 0 bases, with 16 bases left between them.

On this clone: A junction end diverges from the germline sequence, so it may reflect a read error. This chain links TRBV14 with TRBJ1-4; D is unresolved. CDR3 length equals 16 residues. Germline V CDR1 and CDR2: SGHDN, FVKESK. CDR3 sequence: CASSQDVTGTHDKLFF. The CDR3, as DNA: TGTGCCAGCAGCCAAGATGTGACGGGAACTCATGACAAACTGTTTTTT.

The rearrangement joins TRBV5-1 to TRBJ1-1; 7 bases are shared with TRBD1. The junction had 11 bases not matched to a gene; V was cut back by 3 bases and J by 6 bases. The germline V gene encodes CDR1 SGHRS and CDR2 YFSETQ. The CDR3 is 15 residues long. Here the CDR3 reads CASSSIAYRGAEAFF. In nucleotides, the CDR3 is TGCGCCAGCAGCTCGATCGCATACAGGGGAGCTGAAGCTTTCTTT. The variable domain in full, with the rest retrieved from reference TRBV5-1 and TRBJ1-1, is KAGVTQTPRYLIKTRGQQVTLSCSPISGHRSVSWYQQTPGQGLQFLFEYFSETQRNKGNFPGRFSGRQFSNSRSEMNVSTLELGDSALYLCASSSIAYRGAEAFFGQGTRLTVV.

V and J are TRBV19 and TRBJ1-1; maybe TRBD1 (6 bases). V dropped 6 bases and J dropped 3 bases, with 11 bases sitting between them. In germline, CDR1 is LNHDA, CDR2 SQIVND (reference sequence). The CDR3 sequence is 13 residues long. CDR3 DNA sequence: TGTGCCAGTAGCAAACAGGGAGACACTGAAGCTTTCTTT. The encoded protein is CASSKQGDTEAFF. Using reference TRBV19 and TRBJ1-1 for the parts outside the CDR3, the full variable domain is DGGITQSPKYLFRKEGQNVTLSCEQNLNHDAMYWYRQDPGQGLRLIYYSQIVNDFQKGDIAEGYSVSREKKESFPLTVTSAQKNPTAFYLCASSKQGDTEAFFGQGTRLTVV.

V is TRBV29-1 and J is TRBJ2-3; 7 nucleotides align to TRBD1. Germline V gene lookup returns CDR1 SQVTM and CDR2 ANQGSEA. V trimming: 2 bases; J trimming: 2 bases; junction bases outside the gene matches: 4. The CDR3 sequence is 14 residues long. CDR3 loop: CSVEPGQATDTQYF. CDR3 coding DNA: TGCAGCGTTGAACCCGGACAGGCCACAGATACGCAGTATTTT.

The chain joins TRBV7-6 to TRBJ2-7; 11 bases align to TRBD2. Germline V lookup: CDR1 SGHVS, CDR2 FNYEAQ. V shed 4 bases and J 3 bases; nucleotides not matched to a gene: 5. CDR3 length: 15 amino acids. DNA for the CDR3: TGTGCCAGCAGCTACCTTAGCGGGGGGGACTACGAGCAGTACTTC. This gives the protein CASSYLSGGDYEQYF.

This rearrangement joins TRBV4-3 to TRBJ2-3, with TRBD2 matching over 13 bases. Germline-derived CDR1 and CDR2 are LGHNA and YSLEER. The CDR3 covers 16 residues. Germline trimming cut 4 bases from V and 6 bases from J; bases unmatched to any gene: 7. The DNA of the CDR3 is TGCGCCAGCAGCCGAATGACTAGCGGGGGGTGTGATACGCAGTATTTT. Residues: CASSRMTSGGCDTQYF.

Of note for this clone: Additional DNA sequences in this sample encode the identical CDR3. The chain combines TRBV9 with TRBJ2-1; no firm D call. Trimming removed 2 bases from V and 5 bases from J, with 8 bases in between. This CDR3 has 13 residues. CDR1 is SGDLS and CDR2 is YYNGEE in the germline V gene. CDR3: CASSVRQDNEQFF. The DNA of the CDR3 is TGTGCCAGCAGCGTTCGCCAGGACAATGAGCAGTTCTTC.

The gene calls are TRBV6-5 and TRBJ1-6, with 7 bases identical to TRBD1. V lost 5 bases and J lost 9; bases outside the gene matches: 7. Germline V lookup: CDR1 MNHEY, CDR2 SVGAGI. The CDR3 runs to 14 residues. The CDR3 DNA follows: TGTGCCAGCAGTCCCGACAGGGTTGGTTCACCCCTCCACTTT. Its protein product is CASSPDRVGSPLHF.

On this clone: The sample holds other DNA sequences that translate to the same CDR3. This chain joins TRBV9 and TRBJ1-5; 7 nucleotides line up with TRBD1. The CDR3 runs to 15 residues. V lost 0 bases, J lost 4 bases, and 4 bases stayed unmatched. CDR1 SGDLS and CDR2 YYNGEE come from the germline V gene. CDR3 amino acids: CASSVGQGGNQPQHF. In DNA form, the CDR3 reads TGTGCCAGCAGCGTAGGGCAGGGGGGAAATCAGCCCCAGCATTTT.

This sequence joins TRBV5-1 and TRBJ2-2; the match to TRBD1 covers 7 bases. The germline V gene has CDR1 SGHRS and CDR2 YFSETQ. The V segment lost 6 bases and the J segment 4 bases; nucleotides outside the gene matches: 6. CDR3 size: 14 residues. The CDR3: CASKMTGTTGELFF. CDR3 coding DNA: TGCGCCAGCAAGATGACAGGGACCACCGGGGAGCTGTTTTTT.

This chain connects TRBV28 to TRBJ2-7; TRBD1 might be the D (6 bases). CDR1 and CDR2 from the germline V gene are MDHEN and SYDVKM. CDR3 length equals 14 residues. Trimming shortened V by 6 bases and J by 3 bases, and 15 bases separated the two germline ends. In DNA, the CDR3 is TGTGCCAGCAGATTACCGGGACACCTCTACGAGCAGTACTTC. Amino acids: CASRLPGHLYEQYF.

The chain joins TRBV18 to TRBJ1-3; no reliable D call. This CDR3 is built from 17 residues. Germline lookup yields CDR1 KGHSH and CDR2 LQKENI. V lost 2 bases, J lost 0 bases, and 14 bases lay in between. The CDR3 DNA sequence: TGTGCCAGCTCACCATCCGGAGGCGAGAGCTCTGGAAACACCATATATTTT. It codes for CASSPSGGESSGNTIYF.

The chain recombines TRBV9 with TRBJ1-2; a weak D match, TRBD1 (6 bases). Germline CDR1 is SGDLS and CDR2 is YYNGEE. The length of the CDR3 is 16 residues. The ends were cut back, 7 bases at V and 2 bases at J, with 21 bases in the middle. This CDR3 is CASAETGGRFNYGYTF. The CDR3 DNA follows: TGTGCCAGCGCGGAGACGGGGGGCAGGTTCAACTATGGCTACACCTTC.

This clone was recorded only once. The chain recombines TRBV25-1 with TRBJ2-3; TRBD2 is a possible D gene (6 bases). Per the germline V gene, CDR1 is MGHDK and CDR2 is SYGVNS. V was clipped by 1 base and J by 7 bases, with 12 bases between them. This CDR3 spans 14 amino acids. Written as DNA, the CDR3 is TGTGCCAGCAGTGAATCGGGGGTGGTAAATACGCAGTATTTT. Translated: CASSESGVVNTQYF.

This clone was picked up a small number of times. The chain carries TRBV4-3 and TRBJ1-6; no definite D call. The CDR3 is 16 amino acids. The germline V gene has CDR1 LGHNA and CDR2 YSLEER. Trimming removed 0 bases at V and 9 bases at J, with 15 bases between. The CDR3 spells CASSQDRRETGSPLHF. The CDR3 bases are TGCGCCAGCAGCCAAGATAGGAGGGAAACGGGTTCACCCCTCCACTTT.

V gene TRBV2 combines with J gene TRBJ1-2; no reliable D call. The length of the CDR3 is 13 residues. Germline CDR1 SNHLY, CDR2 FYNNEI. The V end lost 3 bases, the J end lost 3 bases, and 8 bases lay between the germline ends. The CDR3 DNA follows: TGTGCCAGCAGTGAGGAGTTGGACTATGGCTACACCTTC. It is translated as CASSEELDYGYTF.

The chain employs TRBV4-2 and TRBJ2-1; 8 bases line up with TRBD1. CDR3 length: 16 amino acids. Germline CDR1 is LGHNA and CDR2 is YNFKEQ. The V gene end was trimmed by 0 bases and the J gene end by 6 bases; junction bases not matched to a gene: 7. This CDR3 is CASSQDTGQGGNEQFF. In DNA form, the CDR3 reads TGTGCCAGCAGCCAAGATACAGGACAGGGAGGCAATGAGCAGTTCTTC.

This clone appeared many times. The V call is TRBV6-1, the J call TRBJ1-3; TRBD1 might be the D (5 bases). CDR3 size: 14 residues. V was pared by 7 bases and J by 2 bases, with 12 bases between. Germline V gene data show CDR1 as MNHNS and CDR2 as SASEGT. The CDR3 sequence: CASKLRGTGNTIYF. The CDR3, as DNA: TGTGCCAGCAAGCTAAGGGGAACTGGAAACACCATATATTTT.

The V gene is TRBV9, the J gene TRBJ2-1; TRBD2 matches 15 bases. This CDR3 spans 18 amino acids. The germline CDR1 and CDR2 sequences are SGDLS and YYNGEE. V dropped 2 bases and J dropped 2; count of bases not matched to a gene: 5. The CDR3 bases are TGTGCCAGCAGCGTGTCGGGACTAGCGGGGGGAGCCTACAATGAGCAGTTCTTC. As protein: CASSVSGLAGGAYNEQFF.

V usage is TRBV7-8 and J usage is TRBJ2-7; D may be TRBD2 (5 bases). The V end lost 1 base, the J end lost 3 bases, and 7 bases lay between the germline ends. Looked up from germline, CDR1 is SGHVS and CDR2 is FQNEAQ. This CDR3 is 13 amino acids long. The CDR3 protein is CASSLGTLYEQYF. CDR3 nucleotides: TGTGCCAGCAGCTTAGGGACTCTCTACGAGCAGTACTTC.

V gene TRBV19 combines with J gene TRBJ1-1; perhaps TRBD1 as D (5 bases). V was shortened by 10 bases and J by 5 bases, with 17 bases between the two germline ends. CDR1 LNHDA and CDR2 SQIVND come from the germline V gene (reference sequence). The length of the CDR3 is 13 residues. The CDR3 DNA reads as TGTGCCATACAGTCCGGTGGGGGGACTGAAGCTTTCTTT. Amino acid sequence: CAIQSGGGTEAFF.

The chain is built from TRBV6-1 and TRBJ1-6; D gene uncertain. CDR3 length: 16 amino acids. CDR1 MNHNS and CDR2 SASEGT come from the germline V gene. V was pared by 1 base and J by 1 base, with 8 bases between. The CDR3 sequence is CASSEGAESYNSPLHF. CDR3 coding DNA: TGTGCCAGCAGTGAAGGGGCAGAATCCTATAATTCACCCCTCCACTTT.

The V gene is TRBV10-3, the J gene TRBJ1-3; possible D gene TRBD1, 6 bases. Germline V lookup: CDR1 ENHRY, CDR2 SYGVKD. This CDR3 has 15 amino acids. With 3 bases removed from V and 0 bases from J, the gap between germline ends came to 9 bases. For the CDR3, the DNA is TGTGCCATCAGTGAAGGACAGTACTCTGGAAACACCATATATTTT. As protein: CAISEGQYSGNTIYF.

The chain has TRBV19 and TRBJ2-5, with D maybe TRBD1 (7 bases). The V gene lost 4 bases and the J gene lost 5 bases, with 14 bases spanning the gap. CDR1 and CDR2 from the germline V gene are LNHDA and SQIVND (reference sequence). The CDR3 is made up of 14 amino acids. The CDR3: CASSTSGGRETQYF. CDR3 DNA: TGTGCCAGTAGTACCTCAGGGGGGAGGGAGACCCAGTACTTC.

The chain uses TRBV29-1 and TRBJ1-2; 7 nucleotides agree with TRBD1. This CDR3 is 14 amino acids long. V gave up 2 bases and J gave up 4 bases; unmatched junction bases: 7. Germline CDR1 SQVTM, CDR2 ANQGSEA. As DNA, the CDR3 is TGCAGCGTTGAATCGAGAGGGGGCAGCTATGGCTACACCTTC. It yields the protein CSVESRGGSYGYTF.

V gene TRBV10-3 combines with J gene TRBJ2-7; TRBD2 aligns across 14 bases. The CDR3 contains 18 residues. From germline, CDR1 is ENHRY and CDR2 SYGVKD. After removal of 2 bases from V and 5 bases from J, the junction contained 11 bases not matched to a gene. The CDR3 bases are TGTGCCATCAGTGAGCCGAGACTAGCGGGGGGGCGTCTCAACGAGCAGTACTTC. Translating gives CAISEPRLAGGRLNEQYF.

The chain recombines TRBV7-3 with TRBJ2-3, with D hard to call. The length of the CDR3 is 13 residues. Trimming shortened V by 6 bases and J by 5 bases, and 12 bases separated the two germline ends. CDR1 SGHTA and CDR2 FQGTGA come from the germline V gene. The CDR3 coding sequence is TGTGCCAGCAGTCTCTCTCTCAGAGATACGCAGTATTTT. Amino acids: CASSLSLRDTQYF.

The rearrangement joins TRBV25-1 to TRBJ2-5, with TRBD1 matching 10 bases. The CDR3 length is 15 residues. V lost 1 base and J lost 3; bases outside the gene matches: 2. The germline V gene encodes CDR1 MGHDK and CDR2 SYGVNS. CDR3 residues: CASSEWTGGKETQYF. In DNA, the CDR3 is TGTGCCAGCAGTGAATGGACAGGGGGAAAAGAGACCCAGTACTTC.

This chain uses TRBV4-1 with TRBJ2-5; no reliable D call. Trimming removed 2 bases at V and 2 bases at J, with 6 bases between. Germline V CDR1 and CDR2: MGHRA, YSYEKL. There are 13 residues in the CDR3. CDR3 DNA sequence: TGCGCCAGCAGCCAATGGCAGCAAGAGACCCAGTACTTC. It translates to CASSQWQQETQYF.